The next 25 T cell receptor beta chains were all read from a single sample in a study of cytomegalovirus exposure and HLA in healthy donors. A multiplex PCR was run with 60 Vbeta primers and 13 Jbeta primers. Assay: immunoSEQ multiplex PCR; the TCRdb copy retains only in-frame clones and omits some. This sample yields about 180,000 clones, of which about 85% are seen a single time; under 1.5% belongs to the top ten. The specimen sequenced was PBMCs. These receptor sequences come from a girl under 18 in good health and CMV-seropositive.

This clone was seen once. CDR3 nucleotides: TGCGCCAGCAGCTTGGGGTCCATATCGATTCGACAGGACCCTAATGAAAAACTGTTTTTT. Translating it yields CASSLGSISIRQDPNEKLFF. The V and J genes are TRBV5-1 and TRBJ1-4; D is possibly TRBD1 (6 bases). This CDR3 has 20 residues. Trimming left V 0 bases short and J 3 bases short, with 24 bases between. CDR1 and CDR2 from the germline V gene are SGHRS and YFSETQ. Full variable domain (remainder filled in from reference TRBV5-1 and TRBJ1-4): KAGVTQTPRYLIKTRGQQVTLSCSPISGHRSVSWYQQTPGQGLQFLFEYFSETQRNKGNFPGRFSGRQFSNSRSEMNVSTLELGDSALYLCASSLGSISIRQDPNEKLFFGSGTQLSVL.

The rearrangement links TRBV6-1 to TRBJ1-2; 7 bases agree with TRBD1. CDR3 length: 15 amino acids. The V gene end was trimmed by 1 base and the J gene end by 4 bases; junction bases not matched to a gene: 6. CDR1 MNHNS and CDR2 SASEGT come from the germline V gene. The CDR3: CASSEGQGVLYGYTF. The CDR3 DNA follows: TGTGCCAGCAGTGAAGGGCAGGGGGTTCTCTATGGCTACACCTTC.

The rearrangement links TRBV21-1 to TRBJ2-1; the DNA was not compared with TRBD1, the D call given in the table. TRBV21-1 is described as a pseudogene. The CDR3 runs to 16 residues. DNA for the CDR3: TGTGCCAGCAGCAAAGCGCTTTGGCTGTCCTACAATGAGCAGTTCTTC. Amino acids: CASSKALWLSYNEQFF.

V gene TRBV4-1 combines with J gene TRBJ1-1, with a weak D call TRBD1 (5 bases). The CDR3 sequence is 14 residues long. CDR1 is MGHRA, CDR2 YSYEKL, per germline. V lost 0 bases, J lost 7 bases, and 12 bases lay in between. CDR3 protein: CASSQETGTGEAFF. The CDR3 nucleotides are TGCGCCAGCAGCCAAGAAACCGGGACTGGTGAAGCTTTCTTT.

The chain combines TRBV5-1 with TRBJ2-2; the D gene is possibly TRBD1 (5 bases). The CDR3 is 15 residues long. V was shortened by 0 bases and J by 4 bases, with 10 bases between the two germline ends. Germline V lookup: CDR1 SGHRS, CDR2 YFSETQ. The CDR3 nucleotides are TGCGCCAGCAGCTTGGCCCCAGGGTCCACCGGGGAGCTGTTTTTT. Its protein is CASSLAPGSTGELFF.

The CDR3 here is CAWSEPNTGELFF. The CDR3 DNA is TGTGCCTGGAGTGAGCCGAACACCGGGGAGCTGTTTTTT. The V gene is TRBV30, the J gene TRBJ2-2, with no clear D. V shed 1 base and J shed 0 bases, with 3 bases lying between them. Germline CDR1 and CDR2: GTSNPN and SVGIG (reference sequence). This CDR3 region has 13 residues.

This clone appeared once. The chain is built from TRBV27 and TRBJ1-2, with D unclear. V lost 7 bases to trimming and J lost 5 bases, with 14 bases between them. The germline V gene encodes CDR1 MNHEY and CDR2 SMNVEV (reference sequence). The CDR3 spans 13 residues. The CDR3 region is CASTVGLGYGYTF. In DNA form, the CDR3 reads TGTGCCAGCACCGTGGGCCTTGGGTATGGCTACACCTTC.

This chain joins TRBV4-2 and TRBJ2-5; D is unresolved. There are 14 residues in the CDR3. Germline V CDR1 and CDR2: LGHNA, YNFKEQ. Trimming pared 3 bases from V and 2 bases from J, leaving 10 bases between. CDR3 sequence: CASSQNQDQETQYF. In DNA, the CDR3 is TGTGCCAGCAGCCAGAACCAGGATCAAGAGACCCAGTACTTC.

This chain joins TRBV5-1 and TRBJ2-1, with 8 bases matching TRBD1. CDR3 length: 15 amino acids. The V segment lost 3 bases and the J segment 3 bases; nucleotides outside the gene matches: 5. In germline, CDR1 is SGHRS, CDR2 YFSETQ. The CDR3 spells CASSWTGNLYNEQFF. The DNA for the CDR3 is TGCGCCAGCAGCTGGACAGGGAACCTCTACAATGAGCAGTTCTTC. Based on the CDR3 plus reference TRBV5-1 and TRBJ2-1, the full variable domain is KAGVTQTPRYLIKTRGQQVTLSCSPISGHRSVSWYQQTPGQGLQFLFEYFSETQRNKGNFPGRFSGRQFSNSRSEMNVSTLELGDSALYLCASSWTGNLYNEQFFGPGTRLTVL.

This rearrangement joins TRBV18 to TRBJ1-4; 9 nucleotides line up with TRBD1. The germline V gene has CDR1 KGHSH and CDR2 LQKENI. The CDR3 length is 15 residues. After removal of 3 bases from V and 8 bases from J, the junction contained 7 bases not matched to a gene. The CDR3 DNA is TGTGCCAGCTCACCCCCGGGACAGGGTGACGAAAAACTGTTTTTT. It yields the protein CASSPPGQGDEKLFF.

The chain uses TRBV6-5 and TRBJ1-2; 8 nucleotides line up with TRBD1. Germline values: CDR1 MNHEY, CDR2 SVGAGI. The CDR3 has 15 residues. Losses at the gene ends were 0 bases for V and 4 bases for J; bases not matched to a gene: 4. The CDR3 nucleotides are TGTGCCAGCAGTTACTCTGGACAGGGTGGCTATGGCTACACCTTC. It encodes CASSYSGQGGYGYTF.

V gene TRBV4-3 combines with J gene TRBJ2-5; D might be TRBD2 (6 bases). The CDR3 sequence is 13 residues long. The V and J ends lost 3 bases and 2 bases respectively, with 7 bases between them. Germline V CDR1 and CDR2: LGHNA, YSLEER. The CDR3 bases are TGCGCCAGCAGCCAGGGGGGACAAGAGACCCAGTACTTC. It specifies CASSQGGQETQYF.

CDR3 nucleotides: TGTGCCAGTAGGGCTAGCGGAATCTACAATGAGCAGTTCTTC. Its translation is CASRASGIYNEQFF. The V gene is TRBV19, the J gene TRBJ2-1, with 7 bases identical to TRBD2. The CDR3 has 14 residues. J gave up 3 bases and V 6 bases, and 5 bases lay outside the gene matches. Germline V lookup: CDR1 LNHDA, CDR2 SQIVND (reference sequence).

The chain employs TRBV4-1 and TRBJ2-1; no definite D call. CDR1 and CDR2 from the germline V gene are MGHRA and YSYEKL. The CDR3 is 15 amino acids. With 1 base removed from V and 3 bases from J, the gap between germline ends came to 10 bases. CDR3 sequence (DNA): TGCGCCAGCAGCCAAGGCGGCTCCCTCTACAATGAGCAGTTCTTC. Residues: CASSQGGSLYNEQFF.

This chain uses TRBV10-2 with TRBJ2-1, with 9 bases identical to TRBD2. J was trimmed by 9 bases and V by 5 bases; bases with no gene match: 11. The CDR3 spans 15 residues. Germline assignment: CDR1 WSHSY and CDR2 SAAADI. CDR3 loop: CASSHPSGTTTEQFF. CDR3 in DNA: TGCGCCAGCAGTCATCCTAGCGGGACAACAACTGAGCAGTTCTTC.

This chain uses TRBV30 with TRBJ2-1; possible D gene TRBD2, 5 bases. The V end was cut by 5 bases, the J end by 7 bases, with 15 bases between. The germline CDR1 and CDR2 sequences are GTSNPN and SVGIG (reference sequence). This CDR3 has 13 amino acids. The CDR3 reads CAWVKGGWNEQFF. The CDR3 region has the DNA TGTGCCTGGGTTAAAGGCGGGTGGAATGAGCAGTTCTTC. Filled out from reference TRBV30 and TRBJ2-1, the complete variable domain reads SQTIHQWPATLVQPVGSPLSLECTVEGTSNPNLYWYRQAAGRGLQLLFYSVGIGQISSEVPQNLSASRPQDRQFILSSKKLLLSDSGFYLCAWVKGGWNEQFFGPGTRLTVL.

The rearrangement links TRBV6-5 to TRBJ1-4; no reliable D call. The germline V and J ends were trimmed by 1 base and 4 bases, with 10 bases remaining between them. Germline V CDR1 and CDR2: MNHEY, SVGAGI. This CDR3 is 15 amino acids long. The CDR3 sequence: CASSYWVGDNEKLFF. DNA for the CDR3: TGTGCCAGCAGTTACTGGGTCGGAGATAATGAAAAACTGTTTTTT.

Written as DNA, the CDR3 is TGTGCCAGCAGCCCCGGGGTGTACAATGAGCAGTTCTTC. It yields the protein CASSPGVYNEQFF. V is TRBV7-9 and J is TRBJ2-1, with a possible D match to TRBD2 (5 bases). V dropped 5 bases and J dropped 4 bases, with 9 bases sitting between them. This CDR3 spans 13 amino acids. Germline loops: CDR1 SEHNR, CDR2 FQNEAQ (reference sequence).

This chain links TRBV6-4 with TRBJ1-2; tentative D call: TRBD1 (5 bases). The germline V and J ends were trimmed by 0 bases and 8 bases, with 7 bases remaining between them. CDR1 and CDR2 (germline): MRHNA, SNTAGT. The CDR3 is 12 amino acids. As DNA, the CDR3 is TGTGCCAGCAGTGACTCTCAGGGAGGCTACACCTTC. It is translated as CASSDSQGGYTF.

V usage is TRBV15 and J usage is TRBJ2-7; D perhaps matches TRBD2 (5 bases). Germline V CDR1 and CDR2: LNHNV, YYDKDF (reference sequence). V lost 0 bases and J lost 3, with 12 bases in between. The CDR3 has 15 amino acids. The chain's CDR3 is CATSRDYSGFYEQYF. The CDR3, as DNA: TGTGCCACCAGCAGAGATTATTCGGGATTCTACGAGCAGTACTTC.

The V call is TRBV18, the J call TRBJ2-2; 7 positions agree with TRBD2. The CDR3 spans 15 residues. Germline V gives CDR1 KGHSH, CDR2 LQKENI. J was trimmed by 5 bases and V by 5 bases; bases with no gene match: 8. CDR3 sequence reads: CASSSGTVVTGELFF. As DNA, the CDR3 is TGTGCCAGCTCAAGCGGGACGGTGGTAACCGGGGAGCTGTTTTTT.

The CDR3 is CASSETRTAPNYGYTF. CDR3 DNA: TGTGCCAGCAGTGAAACCCGGACAGCCCCGAACTATGGCTACACCTTC. The rearrangement links TRBV2 to TRBJ1-2; possible D gene TRBD1, 6 bases. The CDR3 contains 16 residues. Between the trimmed V and J ends, which lost 2 bases and 2 bases, there was a span of 15 bases. Germline-derived CDR1 and CDR2 are SNHLY and FYNNEI.

This clone was found once. The rearrangement uses TRBV19 and TRBJ2-2, with D possibly TRBD2 on 6 matching bases. The CDR3 runs 10 residues. Trimming shortened V by 7 bases and J by 12 bases, and 9 bases separated the two germline ends. CDR1 is LNHDA and CDR2 is SQIVND in the germline V gene (reference sequence). The CDR3 DNA reads TGTGCCAGTACTGCGGGGAAGCTGTTTTTT. Amino acid sequence: CASTAGKLFF.

The CDR3 protein is CASSSSSYEQYF. In DNA form, the CDR3 reads TGCGCCAGCAGCTCGAGCTCCTACGAGCAGTACTTC. The V call is TRBV5-1, the J call TRBJ2-7; D call uncertain. This CDR3 comprises 12 residues. Trimming took off 3 bases at V and 0 bases at J, with 4 bases between the two ends. The germline V gene has CDR1 SGHRS and CDR2 YFSETQ.

J is TRBJ2-1 and V is TRBV6-4; 11 bases are a match to TRBD2. CDR3 length: 15 amino acids. V shed 3 bases and J 3 bases; nucleotides not matched to a gene: 1. In germline, CDR1 is MRHNA, CDR2 SNTAGT. The CDR3 DNA follows: TGTGCCAGCAGTGAAACTAGCGGGGGCTACAATGAGCAGTTCTTC. Residues: CASSETSGGYNEQFF.